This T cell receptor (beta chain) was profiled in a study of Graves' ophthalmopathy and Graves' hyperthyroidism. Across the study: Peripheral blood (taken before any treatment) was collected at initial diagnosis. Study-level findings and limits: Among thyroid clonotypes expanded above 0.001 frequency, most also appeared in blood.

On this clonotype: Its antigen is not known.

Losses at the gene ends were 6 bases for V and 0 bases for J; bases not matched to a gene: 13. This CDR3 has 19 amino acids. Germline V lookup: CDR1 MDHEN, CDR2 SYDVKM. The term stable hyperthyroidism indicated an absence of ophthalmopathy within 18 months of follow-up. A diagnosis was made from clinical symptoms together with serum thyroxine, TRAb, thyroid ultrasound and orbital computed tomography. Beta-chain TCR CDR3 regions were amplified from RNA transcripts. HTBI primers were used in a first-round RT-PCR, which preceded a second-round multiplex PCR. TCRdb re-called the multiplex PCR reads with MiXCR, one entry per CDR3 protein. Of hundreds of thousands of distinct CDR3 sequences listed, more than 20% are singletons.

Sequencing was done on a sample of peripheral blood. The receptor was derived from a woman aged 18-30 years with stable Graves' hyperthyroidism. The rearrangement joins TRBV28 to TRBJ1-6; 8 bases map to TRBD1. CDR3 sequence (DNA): TGTGCCAGCAGCCTACCTGGGACAGGCGCGAGCTCCTATAATTCACCCCTCCACTTT. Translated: CASSLPGTGASSYNSPLHF.